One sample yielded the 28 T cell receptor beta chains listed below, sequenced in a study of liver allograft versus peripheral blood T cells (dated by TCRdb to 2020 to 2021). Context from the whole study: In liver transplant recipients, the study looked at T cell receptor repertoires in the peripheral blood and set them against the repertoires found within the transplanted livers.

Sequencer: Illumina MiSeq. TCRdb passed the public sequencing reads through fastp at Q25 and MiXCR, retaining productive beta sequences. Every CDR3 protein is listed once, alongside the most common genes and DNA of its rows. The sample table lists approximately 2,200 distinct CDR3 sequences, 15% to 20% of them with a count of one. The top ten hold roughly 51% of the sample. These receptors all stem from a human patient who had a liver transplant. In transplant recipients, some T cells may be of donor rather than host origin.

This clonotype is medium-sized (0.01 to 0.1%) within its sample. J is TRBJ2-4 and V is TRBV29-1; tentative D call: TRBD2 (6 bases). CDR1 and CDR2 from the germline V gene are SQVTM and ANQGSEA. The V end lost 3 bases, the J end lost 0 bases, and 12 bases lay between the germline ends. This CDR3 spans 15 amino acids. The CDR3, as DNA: TGCAGCGTTGAGGTGCTAGCGTTAGCCAAAAACATTCAGTACTTC. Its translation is CSVEVLALAKNIQYF.

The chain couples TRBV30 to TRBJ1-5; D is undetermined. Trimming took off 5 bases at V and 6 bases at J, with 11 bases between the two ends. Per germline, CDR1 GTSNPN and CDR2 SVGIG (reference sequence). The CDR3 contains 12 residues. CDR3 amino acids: CAWDHLGQPQHF. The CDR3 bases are TGTGCCTGGGACCATTTGGGTCAGCCCCAGCATTTT.

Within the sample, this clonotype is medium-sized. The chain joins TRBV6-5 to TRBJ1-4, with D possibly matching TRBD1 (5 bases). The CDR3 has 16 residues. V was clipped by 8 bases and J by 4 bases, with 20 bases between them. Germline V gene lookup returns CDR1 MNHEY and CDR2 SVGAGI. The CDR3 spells CASRQGARRNNEKLFF. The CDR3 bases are TGTGCCAGCCGCCAGGGAGCCAGGCGGAATAATGAAAAACTGTTTTTT.

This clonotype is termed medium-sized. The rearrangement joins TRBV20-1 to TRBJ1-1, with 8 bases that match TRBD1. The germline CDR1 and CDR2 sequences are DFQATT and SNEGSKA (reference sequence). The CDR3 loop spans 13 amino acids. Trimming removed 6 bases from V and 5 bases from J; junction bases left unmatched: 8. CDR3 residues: CSATTGVITEAFF. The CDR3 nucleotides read TGCAGTGCAACGACAGGGGTGATAACTGAAGCTTTCTTT.

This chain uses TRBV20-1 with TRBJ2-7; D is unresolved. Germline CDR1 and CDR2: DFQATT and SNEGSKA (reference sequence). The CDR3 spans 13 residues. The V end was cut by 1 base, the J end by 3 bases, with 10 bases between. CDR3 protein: CSARVYRNYEQYF. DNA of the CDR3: TGCAGTGCTAGAGTCTACAGAAACTACGAGCAGTACTTC.

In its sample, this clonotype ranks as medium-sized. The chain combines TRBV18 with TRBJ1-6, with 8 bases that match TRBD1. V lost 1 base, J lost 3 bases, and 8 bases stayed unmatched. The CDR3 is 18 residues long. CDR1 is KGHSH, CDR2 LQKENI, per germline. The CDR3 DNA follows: TGTGCCAGCTCACCACGGGACGCAGGGGGCTACTATAATTCACCCCTCCACTTT. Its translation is CASSPRDAGGYYNSPLHF.

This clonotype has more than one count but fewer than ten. The DNA for the CDR3 is TGTGCCAGCAGCCTTTCAGGGGGCGCAGAGACCCAGTACTTC. It yields the protein CASSLSGGAETQYF. The gene calls are TRBV5-6 and TRBJ2-5, with 8 bases matching TRBD1. The CDR3 contains 14 residues. CDR1 is SGHDT, CDR2 YYEEEE, per germline. Trimming cost V 4 bases and J 4 bases; bases outside gene matches: 6.

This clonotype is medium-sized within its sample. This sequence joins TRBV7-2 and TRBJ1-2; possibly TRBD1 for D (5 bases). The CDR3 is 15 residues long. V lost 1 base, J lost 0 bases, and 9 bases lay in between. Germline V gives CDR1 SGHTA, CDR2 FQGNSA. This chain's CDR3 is CASSLVQVPNYGYTF. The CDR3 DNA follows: TGTGCCAGCAGCTTAGTACAGGTGCCTAACTATGGCTACACCTTC.

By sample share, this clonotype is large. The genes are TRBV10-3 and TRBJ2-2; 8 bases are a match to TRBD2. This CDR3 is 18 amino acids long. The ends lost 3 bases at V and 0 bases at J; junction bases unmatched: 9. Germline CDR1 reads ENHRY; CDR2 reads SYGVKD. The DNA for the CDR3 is TGTGCCATCAGTGACGGCTATGTAGCGGGATCGAACACCGGGGAGCTGTTTTTT. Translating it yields CAISDGYVAGSNTGELFF.

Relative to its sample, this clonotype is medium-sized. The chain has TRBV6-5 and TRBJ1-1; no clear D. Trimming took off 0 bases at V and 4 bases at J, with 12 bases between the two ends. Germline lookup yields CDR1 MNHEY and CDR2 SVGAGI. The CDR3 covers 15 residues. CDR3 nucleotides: TGTGCCAGCAGTTACTCCCGGGTCCTGGGCACTGAAGCTTTCTTT. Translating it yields CASSYSRVLGTEAFF.

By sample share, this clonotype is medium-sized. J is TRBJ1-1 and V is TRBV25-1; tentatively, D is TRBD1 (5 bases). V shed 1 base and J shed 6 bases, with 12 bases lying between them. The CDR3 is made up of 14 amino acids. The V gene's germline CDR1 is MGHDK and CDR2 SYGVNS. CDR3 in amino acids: CASSESGHRAEAFF. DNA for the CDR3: TGTGCCAGCAGTGAATCGGGGCATAGGGCTGAAGCTTTCTTT.

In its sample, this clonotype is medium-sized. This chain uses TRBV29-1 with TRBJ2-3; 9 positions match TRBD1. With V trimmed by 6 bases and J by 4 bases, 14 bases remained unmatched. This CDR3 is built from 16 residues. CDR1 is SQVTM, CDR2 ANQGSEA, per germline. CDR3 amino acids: CSVDRDRVNSADTQYF. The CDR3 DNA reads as TGCAGCGTGGATCGGGACAGGGTAAATTCTGCAGATACGCAGTATTTT.

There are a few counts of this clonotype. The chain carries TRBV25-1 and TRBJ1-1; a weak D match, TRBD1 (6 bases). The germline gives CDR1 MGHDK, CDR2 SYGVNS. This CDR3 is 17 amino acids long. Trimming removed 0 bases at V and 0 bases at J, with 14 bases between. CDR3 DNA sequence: TGTGCCAGCAGTGAATATAGAGGGGGGCGAATGAACACTGAAGCTTTCTTT. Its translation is CASSEYRGGRMNTEAFF.

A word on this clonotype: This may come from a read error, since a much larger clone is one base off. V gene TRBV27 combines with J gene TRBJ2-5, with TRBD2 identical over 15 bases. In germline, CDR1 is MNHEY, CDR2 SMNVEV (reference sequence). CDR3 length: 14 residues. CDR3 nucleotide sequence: TGTGCCAGCAGTTGGACTAGCGGGGGGGAGACCAAGTACTTC. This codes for CASSWTSGGETKYF.

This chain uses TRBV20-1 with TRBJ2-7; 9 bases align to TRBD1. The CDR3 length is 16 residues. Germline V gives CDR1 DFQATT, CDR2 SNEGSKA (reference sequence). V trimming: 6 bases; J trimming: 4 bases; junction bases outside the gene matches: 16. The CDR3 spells CSARRVKTGGPYEQYF. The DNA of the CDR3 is TGCAGTGCCCGCCGAGTGAAGACAGGGGGGCCATACGAGCAGTACTTC.

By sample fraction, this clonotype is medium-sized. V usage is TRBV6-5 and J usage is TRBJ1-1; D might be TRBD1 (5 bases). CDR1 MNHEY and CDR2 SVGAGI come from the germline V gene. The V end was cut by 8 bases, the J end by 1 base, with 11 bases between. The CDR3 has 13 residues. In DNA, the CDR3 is TGTGCCAGCTGGGGGAGGGAGAACACTGAAGCTTTCTTT. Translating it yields CASWGRENTEAFF.

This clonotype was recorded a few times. CDR3 DNA sequence: TGTGCCAGCAGTTTAGCGGACCGGGGCCGGCAAGAGACCCAGTACTTC. It translates to CASSLADRGRQETQYF. The rearrangement uses TRBV27 and TRBJ2-5; the D gene could be TRBD1 or TRBD2 (5 bases each). This CDR3 is 16 amino acids long. Trimming left V 2 bases short and J 2 bases short, with 15 bases between. Germline V gene lookup returns CDR1 MNHEY and CDR2 SMNVEV (reference sequence).

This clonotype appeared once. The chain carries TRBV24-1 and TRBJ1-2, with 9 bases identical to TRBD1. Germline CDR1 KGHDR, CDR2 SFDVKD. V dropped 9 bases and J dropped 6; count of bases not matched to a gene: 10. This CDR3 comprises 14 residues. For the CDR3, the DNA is TGTGCCACCTTCGGGGACAGGGCTTTCGATGGCTACACCTTC. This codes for CATFGDRAFDGYTF.

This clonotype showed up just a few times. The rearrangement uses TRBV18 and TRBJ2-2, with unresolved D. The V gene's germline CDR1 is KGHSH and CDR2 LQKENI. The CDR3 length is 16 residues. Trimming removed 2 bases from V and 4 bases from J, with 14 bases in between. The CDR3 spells CASSPVRGSGTGELFF. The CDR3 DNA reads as TGTGCCAGCTCACCAGTTCGAGGCAGTGGCACCGGGGAGCTGTTTTTT.

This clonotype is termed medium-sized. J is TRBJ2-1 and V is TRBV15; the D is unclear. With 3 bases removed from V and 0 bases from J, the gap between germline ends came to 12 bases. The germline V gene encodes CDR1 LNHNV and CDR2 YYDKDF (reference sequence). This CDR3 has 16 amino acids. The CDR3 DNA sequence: TGTGCCACCAGCAGGAGGTGGACCAGCTCCTACAATGAGCAGTTCTTC. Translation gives CATSRRWTSSYNEQFF.

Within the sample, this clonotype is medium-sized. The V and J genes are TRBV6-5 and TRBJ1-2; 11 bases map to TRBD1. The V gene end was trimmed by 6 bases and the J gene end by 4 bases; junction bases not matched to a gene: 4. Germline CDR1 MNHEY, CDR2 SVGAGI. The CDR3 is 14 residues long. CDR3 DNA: TGTGCCAGCAGCGGGACAGGGGGATTCTATGGCTACACCTTC. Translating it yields CASSGTGGFYGYTF.

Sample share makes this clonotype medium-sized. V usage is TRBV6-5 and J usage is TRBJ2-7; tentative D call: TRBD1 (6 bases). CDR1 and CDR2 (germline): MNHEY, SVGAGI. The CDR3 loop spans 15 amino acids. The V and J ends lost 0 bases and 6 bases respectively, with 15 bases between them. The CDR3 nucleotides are TGTGCCAGCAGTTACTCGAGGGGGAGATTTCTCGAGCAGTACTTC. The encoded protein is CASSYSRGRFLEQYF.

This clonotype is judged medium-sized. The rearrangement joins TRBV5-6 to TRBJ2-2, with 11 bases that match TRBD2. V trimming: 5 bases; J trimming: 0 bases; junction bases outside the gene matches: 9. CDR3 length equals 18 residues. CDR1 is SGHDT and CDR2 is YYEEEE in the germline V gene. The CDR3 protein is CASRFGTSGETNTGELFF. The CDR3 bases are TGTGCCAGCAGATTTGGGACTAGCGGAGAGACGAACACCGGGGAGCTGTTTTTT.

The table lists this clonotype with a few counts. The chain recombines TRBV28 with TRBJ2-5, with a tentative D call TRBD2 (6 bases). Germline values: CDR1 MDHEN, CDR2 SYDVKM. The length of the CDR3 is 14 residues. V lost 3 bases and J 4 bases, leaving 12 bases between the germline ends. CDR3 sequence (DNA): TGTGCCAGCAGTTTTGTCCGGGGAGGAGAGACCCAGTACTTC. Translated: CASSFVRGGETQYF.

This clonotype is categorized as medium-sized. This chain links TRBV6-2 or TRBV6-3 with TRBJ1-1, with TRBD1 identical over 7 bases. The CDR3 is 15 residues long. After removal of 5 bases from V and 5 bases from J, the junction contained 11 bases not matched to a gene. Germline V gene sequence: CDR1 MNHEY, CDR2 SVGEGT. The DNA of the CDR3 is TGTGCCAGCAGTCCCGAGGGGGCGCGAGGGACTGAAGCTTTCTTT. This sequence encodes CASSPEGARGTEAFF.

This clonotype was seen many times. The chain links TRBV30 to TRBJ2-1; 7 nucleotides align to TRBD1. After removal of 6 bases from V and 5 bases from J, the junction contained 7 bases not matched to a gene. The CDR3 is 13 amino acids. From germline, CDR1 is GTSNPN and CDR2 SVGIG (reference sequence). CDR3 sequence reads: CACRTGDHNEQFF. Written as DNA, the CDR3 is TGTGCCTGCAGGACAGGCGACCACAATGAGCAGTTCTTC.

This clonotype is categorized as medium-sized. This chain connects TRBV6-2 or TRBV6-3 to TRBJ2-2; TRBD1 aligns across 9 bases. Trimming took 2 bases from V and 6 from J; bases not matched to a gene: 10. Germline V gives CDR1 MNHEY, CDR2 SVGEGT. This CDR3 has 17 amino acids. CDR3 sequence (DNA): TGTGCCAGCAGTTACGCGTGGGGGACAGGGAGCGCCGGGGAGCTGTTTTTT. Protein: CASSYAWGTGSAGELFF.

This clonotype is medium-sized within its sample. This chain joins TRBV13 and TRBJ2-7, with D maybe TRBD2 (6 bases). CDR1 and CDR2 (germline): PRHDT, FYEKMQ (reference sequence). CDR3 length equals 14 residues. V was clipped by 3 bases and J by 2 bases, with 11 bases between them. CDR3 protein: CASSFGGTTYEQYF. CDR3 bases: TGTGCCAGCAGCTTCGGGGGAACGACCTACGAGCAGTACTTC. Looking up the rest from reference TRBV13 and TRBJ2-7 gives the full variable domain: AAGVIQSPRHLIKEKRETATLKCYPIPRHDTVYWYQQGPGQDPQFLISFYEKMQSDKGSIPDRFSAQQFSDYHSELNMSSLELGDSALYFCASSFGGTTYEQYFGPGTRLTVT.